This is a list of T cell receptor beta chains from one sample in a study of CD8 T cells in Susac syndrome. In TCRdb, the immunoSEQ multiplex PCR reads were re-called with MiXCR into one record per CDR3 protein. There are approximately 170,000 distinct CDR3 sequences in the sample; roughly 94% occur only once, and around 0.08% lies in the top ten. Sample: CD4+ T cells from PBMCs. These receptors all come from a human donor in good health. Each CDR3 is given with its conserved first and last residue. The D gene is left open where the match is weak. Clone size is stated in some rows and not others, as once, few, many or a class when expanded.

d_call j_call clone_size v_call cdr3_aa cdr3_nt
TRBD2 TRBJ2-5 NA TRBV5-1 CASSFGLAGPEETQYF TGCGCCAGCAGCTTCGGACTAGCGGGCCCGGAGGAGACCCAGTACTTC
NA TRBJ2-5 NA TRBV29-1 CSVGVRLAQETQYF TGCAGCGTGGGGGTCCGTTTGGCTCAAGAGACCCAGTACTTC
NA TRBJ1-2 once TRBV28 CASSLLQYGYTF TGTGCCAGCAGTTTACTACAATATGGCTACACCTTC
NA TRBJ2-3 few TRBV2 CASSQRGTDTQYF TGTGCCAGCAGCCAGCGGGGCACAGATACGCAGTATTTT
NA TRBJ1-2 NA TRBV4-3 CASSQELEEIYGYTF TGCGCCAGCAGCCAAGAACTGGAAGAGATCTATGGCTACACCTTC
TRBD1 TRBJ1-5 NA TRBV6-6 CASSSTGEGQPQHF TGTGCCAGCAGTTCGACAGGGGAGGGTCAGCCCCAGCATTTT
NA TRBJ2-4 NA TRBV15 CATSRDRVELIQYF TGTGCCACCAGCAGAGACAGGGTGGAGCTCATTCAGTACTTC
NA TRBJ2-7 once TRBV14 CASSRLSGDEQYF TGTGCCAGCAGCCGACTATCAGGGGACGAGCAGTACTTC
NA TRBJ1-5 NA TRBV7-2 CASSPTGSRNQPQHF TGTGCCAGCAGCCCCACAGGGTCTCGAAATCAGCCCCAGCATTTT
TRBD1 TRBJ2-1 once TRBV30 CAWTTGASSYNEQFF TGTGCCTGGACCACAGGGGCGAGCTCCTACAATGAGCAGTTCTTC
NA TRBJ2-7 NA TRBV5-1 CASSLALPGANREQYF TGCGCCAGCAGCTTGGCGCTTCCGGGGGCGAACCGCGAGCAGTACTTC
NA TRBJ1-2 once TRBV2 CASTHSANYGYTF TGTGCCAGCACCCACAGTGCTAACTATGGCTACACCTTC
TRBD2 TRBJ2-5 NA TRBV12-3/TRBV12-4 CASSLRTSGRETQYF TGTGCCAGCAGTTTACGGACTAGCGGGCGAGAGACCCAGTACTTC
NA TRBJ2-5 once TRBV29-1 CSVLEGETQYF TGCAGCGTTTTGGAGGGGGAGACCCAGTACTTC
NA TRBJ2-7 NA TRBV28 CASSLPGTLSYEQYF TGTGCCAGCAGTTTACCCGGGACTCTATCCTACGAGCAGTACTTC
NA TRBJ1-1 NA TRBV2 CASSEAGRVGSEAFF TGTGCCAGCAGTGAAGCTGGTCGTGTGGGGAGTGAAGCTTTCTTT
TRBD1 TRBJ2-4 once TRBV27 CASSLFHDRDIQYF TGTGCCAGCAGTTTATTTCACGACAGGGACATTCAGTACTTC
NA TRBJ2-3 NA TRBV7-3 CASSPRNTDTQYF TGTGCCAGCAGCCCCCGAAATACAGATACGCAGTATTTT